One sample yielded the 29 T cell receptor beta chains listed below, sequenced in a study of blood T cell repertoires in COVID-19. Using immunoSEQ multiplex PCR, the repertoire was profiled, and TCRdb retains in-frame clones only, with some absent. This table has roughly 75,000 clones, about nine tenths appearing once. Material: peripheral blood. The origin of the receptors is a human donor in a cohort sampled during active COVID-19.

V and J are TRBV5-6 and TRBJ1-5; TRBD1 might be the D (5 bases). Trimming took off 2 bases at V and 5 bases at J, with 11 bases between the two ends. CDR1 is SGHDT and CDR2 is YYEEEE in the germline V gene. The CDR3 is 14 amino acids. The CDR3 loop is CASSFQQGHQPQHF. The DNA of the CDR3 is TGTGCCAGCAGCTTCCAGCAGGGTCATCAGCCCCAGCATTTT.

The chain couples TRBV7-2 to TRBJ1-3; tentatively, D is TRBD1 (6 bases). The CDR3 totals 16 residues. Germline V gene lookup returns CDR1 SGHTA and CDR2 FQGNSA. V shed 1 base and J shed 2 bases, with 12 bases lying between them. The CDR3 DNA follows: TGTGCCAGCAGCTTAGTAGGGGGGGGGACTGGAAACACCATATATTTT. This encodes CASSLVGGGTGNTIYF.

The chain carries TRBV5-1 and TRBJ2-1, with TRBD2 matching over 10 bases. CDR1 and CDR2 from the germline V gene are SGHRS and YFSETQ. V lost 4 bases and J lost 6; bases outside the gene matches: 19. CDR3 length: 19 residues. CDR3 region: CASSPQPTSAGGPSNEQFF. The CDR3 DNA reads TGCGCCAGCAGCCCCCAACCGACTTCAGCGGGGGGGCCTAGCAATGAGCAGTTCTTC. Full variable domain (remainder filled in from reference TRBV5-1 and TRBJ2-1): KAGVTQTPRYLIKTRGQQVTLSCSPISGHRSVSWYQQTPGQGLQFLFEYFSETQRNKGNFPGRFSGRQFSNSRSEMNVSTLELGDSALYLCASSPQPTSAGGPSNEQFFGPGTRLTVL.

The chain employs TRBV9 and TRBJ2-2; TRBD2 agrees at 9 bases. The germline gives CDR1 SGDLS, CDR2 YYNGEE. The length of the CDR3 is 16 residues. Unmatched junction bases numbered 6, after V lost 1 base and J lost 5 bases. The CDR3 is CASSVTAGGLTGELFF. The CDR3 DNA follows: TGTGCCAGCAGCGTAACCGCGGGGGGGCTAACCGGGGAGCTGTTTTTT. Together with reference TRBV9 and TRBJ2-2, the CDR3 gives the full variable domain: DSGVTQTPKHLITATGQRVTLRCSPRSGDLSVYWYQQSLDQGLQFLIQYYNGEERAKGNILERFSAQQFPDLHSELNLSSLELGDSALYFCASSVTAGGLTGELFFGEGSRLTVL.

Written as DNA, the CDR3 is TGTGCCAGTAGTATAGCCGGCAGGACAGGATCCTACAATGAGCAGTTCTTC. Amino acids: CASSIAGRTGSYNEQFF. V and J are TRBV19 and TRBJ2-1, with 7 bases that match TRBD1. Per the germline V gene, CDR1 is LNHDA and CDR2 is SQIVND (reference sequence). CDR3 length equals 17 residues. V gave up 1 base and J gave up 1 base; unmatched junction bases: 7.

This chain joins TRBV5-6 and TRBJ1-1; no clear D. V was trimmed by 5 bases and J by 2 bases, leaving 19 bases between them. CDR3 size: 16 residues. In germline, CDR1 is SGHDT, CDR2 YYEEEE. Here the CDR3 reads CASSQIQPTINTEAFF. CDR3 in DNA: TGTGCCAGCAGTCAGATACAGCCCACGATAAACACTGAAGCTTTCTTT.

This chain connects TRBV6-5 to TRBJ1-1, with D maybe TRBD1 (5 bases). Germline loops: CDR1 MNHEY, CDR2 SVGAGI. V dropped 6 bases and J dropped 5 bases, with 16 bases sitting between them. The CDR3 loop spans 14 amino acids. CDR3 coding DNA: TGTGCCAGCAGGGGCCAGGGTTCAGGAACTGAAGCTTTCTTT. Residues: CASRGQGSGTEAFF.

This clone was counted once. The chain recombines TRBV11-3 with TRBJ2-3, with D perhaps matching TRBD1 (5 bases). The CDR3 consists of 16 residues. Trimming removed 4 bases from V and 3 bases from J, with 17 bases in between. The germline V gene has CDR1 SGHNT and CDR2 YENEEA. The CDR3: CASSSGTTRGTDTQYF. In nucleotides, the CDR3 is TGTGCCAGCAGCTCAGGCACTACAAGGGGTACAGATACGCAGTATTTT.

This chain links TRBV7-8 with TRBJ2-7; D is perhaps TRBD2 (7 bases). This CDR3 has 16 amino acids. Trimming took 1 base from V and 2 from J, leaving 15 bases between them. Germline values: CDR1 SGHVS, CDR2 FQNEAQ. The CDR3 region has the DNA TGTGCCAGCAGCTTAGGTGGGCGGGGGACACCCTACGAGCAGTACTTC. Its translation: CASSLGGRGTPYEQYF.

This rearrangement joins TRBV18 to TRBJ2-2, with a weak D call TRBD1 (5 bases). The CDR3 has 16 amino acids. Trimming removed 6 bases at V and 1 base at J, with 15 bases between. From germline, CDR1 is KGHSH and CDR2 LQKENI. The CDR3 sequence: CASSVGQGMNTGELFF. CDR3 coding DNA: TGTGCCAGCTCGGTAGGACAAGGAATGAACACCGGGGAGCTGTTTTTT.

The CDR3 sequence is CASSTPSGGQGLHTIYF. The CDR3 bases are TGTGCCAGTAGTACGCCCAGTGGGGGCCAGGGTCTTCACACCATATATTTT. The V gene is TRBV19, the J gene TRBJ1-3, with D possibly being TRBD1 (6 bases). Trimming took off 4 bases at V and 8 bases at J, with 24 bases between the two ends. The CDR3 is 17 amino acids. Germline V lookup: CDR1 LNHDA, CDR2 SQIVND (reference sequence).

The genes are TRBV6-5 and TRBJ1-2; 9 positions match TRBD1. CDR1 and CDR2 (germline): MNHEY, SVGAGI. The V segment lost 6 bases and the J segment 7 bases; nucleotides outside the gene matches: 3. The CDR3 is 12 amino acids. For the CDR3, the DNA is TGTGCCAGCAGCACAGGGGGCGCTGGCTACACCTTC. Its translation is CASSTGGAGYTF.

The CDR3 DNA sequence: TGTGCCAGCAGTAATCAGGGTTTTGGCAATCAGCCCCAGCATTTT. Amino acid sequence: CASSNQGFGNQPQHF. The V and J genes are TRBV6-2 or TRBV6-3 and TRBJ1-5; TRBD1 is a possible D gene (5 bases). Germline V CDR1 and CDR2: MNHEY, SVGEGT. With 5 bases removed from V and 2 bases from J, the gap between germline ends came to 13 bases. This CDR3 is 15 amino acids long.

This rearrangement joins TRBV18 to TRBJ1-6; unclear D gene. V was clipped by 6 bases and J by 0 bases, with 15 bases between them. The CDR3 spans 17 residues. Germline-derived CDR1 and CDR2 are KGHSH and LQKENI. CDR3 residues: CASSPWVGSSYNSPLHF. The CDR3 DNA follows: TGTGCCAGCTCCCCCTGGGTGGGGAGCTCCTATAATTCACCCCTCCACTTT.

The chain joins TRBV2 to TRBJ2-5; TRBD1 is a possible D gene (5 bases). CDR3 length: 19 residues. CDR1 and CDR2 (germline): SNHLY, FYNNEI. V lost 5 bases to trimming and J lost 5 bases, with 30 bases between them. CDR3 residues: CASSFRAASQTEKGETQYF. The CDR3 bases are TGTGCCAGCAGTTTCAGGGCGGCGAGCCAAACAGAAAAGGGGGAGACCCAGTACTTC.

This clone was detected only once. V gene TRBV18 combines with J gene TRBJ2-7; 7 nucleotides match TRBD2. V shed 1 base, J shed 0 bases, and the junction held 0 bases outside the gene matches. Germline assignment: CDR1 KGHSH and CDR2 LQKENI. The CDR3 consists of 14 residues. CDR3 DNA: TGTGCCAGCTCACCACAGCGGGGCTCCTACGAGCAGTACTTC. Translated, it gives CASSPQRGSYEQYF. Using reference TRBV18 and TRBJ2-7 for the parts outside the CDR3, the full variable domain is NAGVMQNPRHLVRRRGQEARLRCSPMKGHSHVYWYRQLPEEGLKFMVYLQKENIIDESGMPKERFSAEFPKEGPSILRIQQVVRGDSAAYFCASSPQRGSYEQYFGPGTRLTVT.

This clone was seen more than once but under ten times. The chain links TRBV6-2 or TRBV6-3 to TRBJ1-5; no definite D call. Trimming left V 0 bases short and J 7 bases short, with 10 bases between. The CDR3 sequence is 14 residues long. From germline, CDR1 is MNHEY and CDR2 SVGEGT. CDR3 nucleotides: TGTGCCAGCAGTTACTCGAACAGAGAACAGCCCCAGCATTTT. It yields the protein CASSYSNREQPQHF.

The CDR3 reads CASSPSFLQGTYEQYF. CDR3 coding DNA: TGCGCCAGCAGCCCCTCCTTTTTACAGGGGACCTACGAGCAGTACTTC. The rearrangement uses TRBV5-1 and TRBJ2-7, with 7 positions matching TRBD1. The trim removed 4 bases at V and 2 bases at J, leaving 12 bases unmatched. Germline V lookup: CDR1 SGHRS, CDR2 YFSETQ. The CDR3 totals 16 residues.

V and J are TRBV19 and TRBJ1-6; D is unresolved. The CDR3 is 13 residues long. V lost 3 bases, J lost 8 bases, and 8 bases lay in between. Germline V gives CDR1 LNHDA, CDR2 SQIVND (reference sequence). CDR3 coding DNA: TGTGCCAGTAGTATCACGGGGTATTCACCCCTCCACTTT. Translation: CASSITGYSPLHF.

The gene calls are TRBV7-2 and TRBJ2-2; the match to TRBD2 covers 8 bases. The CDR3 length is 15 residues. The germline V gene encodes CDR1 SGHTA and CDR2 FQGNSA. Unmatched junction bases numbered 12, after V lost 8 bases and J lost 7 bases. The CDR3 protein is CASGASGSRGGELFF. CDR3 nucleotides: TGTGCCAGCGGGGCTAGCGGGTCCCGGGGCGGGGAGCTGTTTTTT.

This sequence joins TRBV5-6 and TRBJ1-2, with D possibly matching TRBD1 (5 bases). The germline CDR1 and CDR2 sequences are SGHDT and YYEEEE. The V end lost 0 bases, the J end lost 5 bases, and 14 bases lay between the germline ends. This CDR3 has 15 residues. CDR3 sequence: CASSLDAGREYGYTF. The CDR3 DNA follows: TGTGCCAGCAGCTTGGATGCGGGGCGCGAATATGGCTACACCTTC.

This clone was seen a single time. This chain uses TRBV9 with TRBJ1-1; 8 nucleotides line up with TRBD1. CDR3 length: 17 amino acids. CDR1 and CDR2 from the germline V gene are SGDLS and YYNGEE. The V gene end was trimmed by 0 bases and the J gene end by 1 base; junction bases not matched to a gene: 8. The CDR3 loop reads CASSVGRGGTGNTEAFF. The DNA for the CDR3 is TGTGCCAGCAGCGTAGGGCGGGGAGGGACAGGGAACACTGAAGCTTTCTTT.

As concerns this clone: The final CDR3 position lacks the conserved phenylalanine or tryptophan, pointing to a likely read error. The chain uses TRBV24-1 and TRBJ2-7; 7 bases align to TRBD1. Germline V CDR1 and CDR2: KGHDR, SFDVKD. V shed 5 bases and J 1 base; nucleotides not matched to a gene: 7. CDR3 size: 15 residues. The CDR3 sequence: CATSGPGTASYEQYL. The CDR3 nucleotides are TGTGCCACCAGTGGCCCCGGGACAGCTTCCTACGAGCAGTACCTC.

This sequence joins TRBV7-9 and TRBJ1-4; D is perhaps TRBD1 (5 bases). CDR3 length equals 15 residues. CDR1 and CDR2 (germline): SEHNR, FQNEAQ (reference sequence). Trimming cost V 5 bases and J 7 bases, with 17 bases left between them. The CDR3 DNA reads TGTGCCAGCAGCGCGCAGGGAAGCGAGCGTGAAAAACTGTTTTTT. Its translation: CASSAQGSEREKLFF. The variable domain in full, with the rest retrieved from reference TRBV7-9 and TRBJ1-4, is DTGVSQNPRHKITKRGQNVTFRCDPISEHNRLYWYRQTLGQGPEFLTYFQNEAQLEKSRLLSDRFSAERPKGSFSTLEIQRTEQGDSAMYLCASSAQGSEREKLFFGSGTQLSVL.

The chain is built from TRBV11-3 and TRBJ2-1; the match to TRBD1 covers 9 bases. The CDR3 spans 15 residues. Germline V lookup: CDR1 SGHNT, CDR2 YENEEA. Trimming at V came to 4 bases and at J to 8 bases, leaving 9 bases not matched to a gene. The CDR3 protein is CASSWGQGLIDEQFF. The DNA of the CDR3 is TGTGCCAGCAGCTGGGGACAGGGATTAATCGATGAGCAGTTCTTC. Drawing the rest from reference TRBV11-3 and TRBJ2-1, the complete variable domain is EAGVVQSPRYKIIEKKQPVAFWCNPISGHNTLYWYLQNLGQGPELLIRYENEEAVDDSQLPKDRFSAERLKGVDSTLKIQPAELGDSAVYLCASSWGQGLIDEQFFGPGTRLTVL.

V usage is TRBV2 and J usage is TRBJ2-5; 10 nucleotides agree with TRBD2. CDR3 length: 16 amino acids. Trimming took 6 bases from V and 3 from J; bases not matched to a gene: 10. Germline V gives CDR1 SNHLY, CDR2 FYNNEI. CDR3 DNA: TGTGCCAGCAGGATGGAAGCGGGGGGGCCCGAAGAGACCCAGTACTTC. This sequence encodes CASRMEAGGPEETQYF.

This chain joins TRBV5-4 and TRBJ2-2; 16 nucleotides line up with TRBD2. V gave up 4 bases and J gave up 7 bases; unmatched junction bases: 10. This CDR3 region has 18 residues. Germline V lookup: CDR1 SGHNT, CDR2 YYREEE (reference sequence). The CDR3 spells CASSRLGLAGGRGGELFF. The CDR3 DNA follows: TGTGCCAGCAGCCGCCTGGGACTAGCGGGGGGGCGCGGCGGGGAGCTGTTTTTT.

The chain uses TRBV10-3 and TRBJ2-3; maybe TRBD2 (6 bases). The V and J ends lost 4 bases and 6 bases respectively, with 17 bases between them. The CDR3 has 15 residues. CDR1 is ENHRY, CDR2 SYGVKD, per germline. CDR3 nucleotide sequence: TGTGCCATCAGTGGGGGAGGAGGGGCGGGGGATACGCAGTATTTT. This codes for CAISGGGGAGDTQYF.

The genes are TRBV3-1 (or the pseudogene TRBV3-2) and TRBJ2-3; 8 bases map to TRBD2. The V segment lost 4 bases and the J segment 9 bases; nucleotides outside the gene matches: 12. The germline V gene has CDR1 LGHDT and CDR2 YNNKEL (reference sequence). The CDR3 length is 15 residues. DNA for the CDR3: TGTGCCAGCAGCCCCCGTCCAGCGGGGGCTGGAACGCAGTATTTT. It translates to CASSPRPAGAGTQYF.